These T cell receptor beta chains were read from a single sample in a study of T cell changes during pregnancy in multiple sclerosis. Some clones are missing from TCRdb's copy, which holds only in-frame ones; the method was immunoSEQ multiplex PCR. Here the sample spans approximately 88,000 clones, over 85% being singletons. The specimen comprised peripheral blood, sampled in the first trimester of pregnancy. These receptors all come from a female donor with multiple sclerosis, enrolled in a pregnancy study. Each CDR3 is given with its conserved first and last residue. D genes are given only for firm matches.

d_call	v_call	j_call	cdr3_aa
TRBD1	TRBV19	TRBJ1-1	CASSRDRAGTNTEAFF
TRBD1	TRBV27	TRBJ1-2	CASGPDRGFYGYTF
TRBD1	TRBV2	TRBJ2-7	CASSVGTGIEQYF
-	TRBV18	TRBJ1-1	CASSPPGKFANTEAFF
-	TRBV19	TRBJ2-2	CASSKRGGTVTGELFF
-	TRBV7-3	TRBJ2-2	CASSLMGGNTGELFF
-	TRBV2	TRBJ2-7	CASSGELAYEQYF
TRBD1	TRBV9	TRBJ1-4	CASSGGGGGEKLFF
-	TRBV14	TRBJ2-1	CASSQDWTVVNEQFF
-	TRBV6-5	TRBJ1-2	CASGQGTTAGYTF
TRBD2	TRBV5-1	TRBJ2-5	CASSSSGGETQYF
TRBD2	TRBV6-4	TRBJ2-3	CASSDASGGATDTQYF
-	TRBV7-6	TRBJ1-1	CASSLVGGGREGPNTEAFF
TRBD2	TRBV5-1	TRBJ2-7	CASSLGLAGDLTPYEQYF
TRBD1	TRBV11-2	TRBJ2-2	CASRFRSGGQGDTGELFF
TRBD1	TRBV29-1	TRBJ1-1	CSEAGGLDTEAFF
-	TRBV6-1	TRBJ1-4	CASIRVGDEKLFF
-	TRBV18	TRBJ1-6	CASSPPKQGNSPLHF
-	TRBV6-5	TRBJ1-5	CASRQGINQPQHF
-	TRBV30	TRBJ2-5	CAGGGGGKGQETQYF
-	TRBV7-6	TRBJ1-1	CASSLAGADTEAFF
-	TRBV10-1	TRBJ1-2	CASSEGHLYGYTF
-	TRBV7-3	TRBJ2-1	CASSTGPRGSYNEQFF
-	TRBV7-2	TRBJ2-7	CASSTGGARGSNEQYF
TRBD1	TRBV30	TRBJ2-1	CAWNYGTAFNEQFF
-	TRBV19	TRBJ1-3	CASSRQGGQNTIYF
-	TRBV27	TRBJ2-1	CASSGGQSSYNEQFF
TRBD1	TRBV7-8	TRBJ2-7	CASSSTGTGVPYEQYF
-	TRBV2	TRBJ1-6	CASSSTVETRIGDSPLHF
-	TRBV5-1	TRBJ2-2	CASSLTGYFSGELFF
-	TRBV19	TRBJ1-2	CASSIASYGYTF
-	TRBV5-6	TRBJ2-7	CASSLWGDSYEQYF
-	TRBV29-1	TRBJ1-2	CSAIGDYGYTF
TRBD2	TRBV7-2	TRBJ2-7	CASSAPSGGGSYEQYF
TRBD2	TRBV27	TRBJ2-7	CASSAGGAGSYEQYF
TRBD1	TRBV10-3	TRBJ1-1	CAISDFDRGNTEAFF
-	TRBV11-1	TRBJ2-7	CASSLVGGSSYEQYF
-	TRBV29-1	TRBJ1-3	CSVVSQGVGNTIYF
-	TRBV7-3	TRBJ2-3	CASSLQGTDTQYF
TRBD1	TRBV5-1	TRBJ1-5	CATWTDRYSNQPQHF
TRBD1	TRBV6-1	TRBJ2-7	CASSEALTAGTGAHYEQYF
-	TRBV6-1	TRBJ1-5	CASRVTVNQPQHF
TRBD2	TRBV9	TRBJ2-1	CASSLSLAVADNEQFF
TRBD1	TRBV29-1	TRBJ1-3	CSVTGSEPGNTIYF
TRBD1	TRBV5-8	TRBJ1-4	CASSPQGATNEKLFF
-	TRBV7-6	TRBJ2-7	CASSLAFSDYEQYF
TRBD1	TRBV7-8	TRBJ2-7	CASSLGTGGIYEQYF
TRBD2	TRBV14	TRBJ2-7	CASSQAAGVFYEQYF
-	TRBV5-4	TRBJ1-2	CASGAGYGYTF
TRBD2	TRBV5-1	TRBJ2-2	CASSLVLAGGFEELFF
TRBD1	TRBV7-8	TRBJ1-6	CASSRTGGANSPLHF
-	TRBV9	TRBJ1-2	CASSVAPGGAEGYTF
TRBD2	TRBV6-5	TRBJ2-1	CATRLAGSSYNEQFF
TRBD2	TRBV12-5	TRBJ2-5	CASGLPQGSGGPQETQYF
-	TRBV6-1	TRBJ1-5	CASSEAGGGNQPQHF
-	TRBV5-1	TRBJ2-2	CASSLVASNTGELFF
TRBD1	TRBV6-5	TRBJ1-2	CASRGQGPNYGYTF
-	TRBV10-2	TRBJ2-5	CASSESSSAGETQYF
TRBD1	TRBV5-8	TRBJ2-7	CASSPGTAIYEQYF
TRBD1	TRBV6-1	TRBJ1-2	CASSESDRGYGYTF